This T cell receptor beta chain was profiled in a study of radiotherapy plus CTLA-4 blockade in lung cancer. Overall study: Objective responses were observed in 15% to 20% of patients, and disease control was achieved by around 31%.

Using immunoSEQ multiplex PCR, the repertoire was profiled, and TCRdb retains in-frame clones only, with some absent. This sample has more than 95,000 clones, with 65% to 85% found just once. For this clone: Its antigen is not identified.

Focal radiation plus CTLA-4 blockade with ipilimumab was given to patients with chemo-refractory metastatic non-small-cell lung cancer. V dropped 10 bases and J dropped 4; count of bases not matched to a gene: 9. The CDR3 loop spans 14 amino acids. Germline V lookup: CDR1 MNHNS, CDR2 SASEGT. Study results and limitations: It was early blood T cell clone dynamics, with interferon-beta, that reportedly best predicted response. TCR clones of tumor origin grew in blood after radiotherapy plus ipilimumab.

This chain links TRBV6-1 with TRBJ1-5; the match to TRBD1 covers 8 bases. The source was peripheral blood, collected from a patient treated with radiotherapy plus ipilimumab. The source of this sequence is a human donor with non-small cell lung cancer who had a partial response to radiotherapy plus ipilimumab. Some clones in this sample may be carry-over from other donors' samples. This CDR3 reads CATIITGGNQPQHF. CDR3 DNA sequence: TGTGCCACCATCATTACAGGGGGTAATCAGCCCCAGCATTTT.